Below are 32 T cell receptor beta chains sequenced from a single sample in a study of shared clonotypes between healthy human individuals. Using immunoSEQ multiplex PCR, the repertoire was profiled, and TCRdb retains in-frame clones only, with some absent. The sample includes hundreds of thousands of clones, roughly 72% seen only once; the top ten take roughly 1.9%. Sample: memory CD4+ T cells sorted from blood. Subset described: CD45RA-negative fraction. The receptors originated from a woman aged 25 to 39 in good health.

The rearrangement uses TRBV18 and TRBJ2-3; tentative D call: TRBD1 (5 bases). CDR3 length: 15 residues. Germline V gene data show CDR1 as KGHSH and CDR2 as LQKENI. The V and J ends lost 2 bases and 2 bases respectively, with 11 bases between them. The CDR3 coding sequence is TGTGCCAGCTCACCAAATAACAGGAACACAGATACGCAGTATTTT. Translated: CASSPNNRNTDTQYF.

This clone has at least ten counts. V is TRBV19 and J is TRBJ2-7; D tentatively reads TRBD1 or TRBD2 (5 bases each). The CDR3 length is 13 residues. CDR1 LNHDA and CDR2 SQIVND come from the germline V gene (reference sequence). V was clipped by 5 bases and J by 1 base, with 9 bases between them. This CDR3 reads CASSSGRSYEQYF. CDR3 DNA: TGTGCCAGTAGTTCGGGACGGTCCTACGAGCAGTACTTC.

This clone was picked up one time. The J gene is TRBJ1-2, the V gene TRBV11-2; D gene ambiguous. The CDR3 runs to 15 residues. CDR1 and CDR2 (germline): SGHAT, FQNNGV. V was pared by 4 bases and J by 5 bases, with 17 bases between. The CDR3 sequence is CASSSLRAGEYGYTF. The CDR3 DNA reads TGTGCCAGCAGCTCCCTCCGGGCCGGGGAGTATGGCTACACCTTC.

V and J are TRBV7-8 and TRBJ2-7, with D unclear. This CDR3 contains 14 residues. V dropped 0 bases and J dropped 4 bases, with 10 bases sitting between them. Germline values: CDR1 SGHVS, CDR2 FQNEAQ. CDR3 region: CASSLALGNYEQYF. The CDR3, as DNA: TGTGCCAGCAGCTTAGCGCTAGGGAATTACGAGCAGTACTTC.

V is TRBV5-8 and J is TRBJ2-1; TRBD2 agrees at 11 bases. Germline V gives CDR1 SGHTS, CDR2 YDEGEE. This CDR3 has 17 residues. V lost 2 bases to trimming and J lost 1 base; unmatched junction nucleotides: 5. The CDR3: CASSLGSGRASYNEQFF. In nucleotides, the CDR3 is TGTGCCAGCAGCTTAGGTAGCGGGAGGGCTTCCTACAATGAGCAGTTCTTC. The full variable domain, its missing parts supplied by reference TRBV5-8 and TRBJ2-1, is EAGVTQSPTHLIKTRGQQATLRCSPISGHTSVYWYQQALGLGLQFLLWYDEGEERNRGNFPPRFSGRQFPNYSSELNVNALELEDSALYLCASSLGSGRASYNEQFFGPGTRLTVL.

The chain employs TRBV5-1 and TRBJ2-2, with 7 bases matching TRBD1. The V gene end was trimmed by 7 bases and the J gene end by 3 bases; junction bases not matched to a gene: 6. This CDR3 contains 14 residues. Germline V gene data show CDR1 as SGHRS and CDR2 as YFSETQ. CDR3: CASRGQGDTGELFF. DNA for the CDR3: TGCGCCAGCCGGGGCCAGGGGGACACCGGGGAGCTGTTTTTT.

The rearrangement links TRBV11-2 to TRBJ2-1; D may be TRBD1 or TRBD2 (5 bases each). CDR1 and CDR2 from the germline V gene are SGHAT and FQNNGV. The length of the CDR3 is 18 residues. Trimming stripped 1 base from V and 6 bases from J, with 22 bases between. The CDR3 DNA is TGTGCCAGCAGCTTAGTGTTGGGAAAGGGACGGATACGCAATGAGCAGTTCTTC. Translation: CASSLVLGKGRIRNEQFF.

The V gene is TRBV7-9, the J gene TRBJ1-1, with D unresolved. V lost 0 bases, J lost 3 bases, and 5 bases lay in between. Per the germline V gene, CDR1 is SEHNR and CDR2 is FQNEAQ (reference sequence). The CDR3 extends over 13 amino acids. The CDR3 DNA follows: TGTGCCAGCAGCTTAGCGTTCGACACTGAAGCTTTCTTT. Translated: CASSLAFDTEAFF.

The rearrangement joins TRBV27 to TRBJ1-2; D is ambiguous. V was cut by 5 bases and J by 0 bases, with 10 bases left in between. From germline, CDR1 is MNHEY and CDR2 SMNVEV (reference sequence). The CDR3 totals 14 residues. The CDR3 spells CASSPDGANYGYTF. CDR3 nucleotides: TGTGCCAGCAGTCCGGACGGAGCTAACTATGGCTACACCTTC.

The V and J genes are TRBV27 and TRBJ2-5; 9 nucleotides line up with TRBD1. This CDR3 contains 15 residues. Looked up from germline, CDR1 is MNHEY and CDR2 is SMNVEV (reference sequence). J was trimmed by 1 base and V by 6 bases; bases with no gene match: 6. CDR3 sequence reads: CASSPDRGAQETQYF. The CDR3 DNA reads TGTGCCAGCAGCCCGGACAGGGGAGCCCAAGAGACCCAGTACTTC.

V gene TRBV19 combines with J gene TRBJ2-6; no reliable D call. There are 17 residues in the CDR3. Per the germline V gene, CDR1 is LNHDA and CDR2 is SQIVND (reference sequence). V was pared by 0 bases and J by 2 bases, with 11 bases between. CDR3: CASSIDKRVTGANVLTF. DNA of the CDR3: TGTGCCAGTAGTATAGACAAACGGGTTACTGGGGCCAACGTCCTGACTTTC.

The chain carries TRBV6-5 and TRBJ1-5; TRBD1 matches 7 bases. Per the germline V gene, CDR1 is MNHEY and CDR2 is SVGAGI. The CDR3 loop spans 15 amino acids. V shed 7 bases, J shed 2 bases, and the junction held 8 bases outside the gene matches. The CDR3 sequence is CASILGQVGNQPQHF. The CDR3 nucleotides are TGTGCCAGCATCTTAGGACAGGTAGGCAATCAGCCCCAGCATTTT.

The genes are TRBV28 and TRBJ1-5; TRBD1 aligns across 10 bases. There are 16 residues in the CDR3. Germline loops: CDR1 MDHEN, CDR2 SYDVKM. With 6 bases clipped from V and 6 bases from J, the junction kept 11 bases outside the gene matches. The CDR3 DNA follows: TGTGCCAGCAGCCCTTTCGACAGGGGGCTTCGTCAGCCCCAGCATTTT. This gives the protein CASSPFDRGLRQPQHF.

The chain joins TRBV10-3 to TRBJ1-5; no reliable D call. The germline V gene has CDR1 ENHRY and CDR2 SYGVKD. The ends were cut back, 3 bases at V and 2 bases at J, with 8 bases in the middle. CDR3 size: 14 residues. CDR3 nucleotide sequence: TGTGCCATCAGTGATGGCCTGGGCAATCAGCCCCAGCATTTT. As protein: CAISDGLGNQPQHF.

V and J are TRBV4-2 and TRBJ2-3; perhaps TRBD2 as D (5 bases). The CDR3 has 15 amino acids. V was pared by 5 bases and J by 0 bases, with 12 bases between. In germline, CDR1 is LGHNA, CDR2 YNFKEQ. The CDR3 protein is CASSSYGGSTDTQYF. CDR3 nucleotides: TGTGCCAGCAGCTCTTACGGCGGGAGCACAGATACGCAGTATTTT.

The rearrangement joins TRBV28 to TRBJ2-7, with 10 bases that match TRBD2. The CDR3 extends over 13 amino acids. CDR1 MDHEN and CDR2 SYDVKM come from the germline V gene. Trimming cost V 6 bases and J 2 bases; bases outside gene matches: 1. As DNA, the CDR3 is TGTGCCAGCAGCGGGACTAGCGCCTACGAGCAGTACTTC. It translates to CASSGTSAYEQYF.

The CDR3 DNA reads as TGTGCCAGCAGCCAAGATACAGGGTTTAAGTCTGGCTACACCTTC. Amino acids: CASSQDTGFKSGYTF. The genes are TRBV4-2 and TRBJ1-2; D might be TRBD1 (6 bases). The length of the CDR3 is 15 residues. The germline V gene has CDR1 LGHNA and CDR2 YNFKEQ. V lost 0 bases and J 7 bases, leaving 15 bases between the germline ends.

This clone was counted between two and nine times. The rearrangement links TRBV5-5 to TRBJ2-5; D is undetermined. Trimming stripped 0 bases from V and 5 bases from J, with 8 bases between. CDR1 and CDR2 (germline): SGHKS, YYEKEE (reference sequence). The CDR3 length is 13 residues. The DNA for the CDR3 is TGTGCCAGCAGCTTGGCGGTGTGGGAGACCCAGTACTTC. This gives the protein CASSLAVWETQYF.

The chain employs TRBV7-9 and TRBJ2-5, with TRBD1 matching 10 bases. Germline trimming cut 2 bases from V and 5 bases from J; bases unmatched to any gene: 8. The CDR3 extends over 16 amino acids. The germline V gene has CDR1 SEHNR and CDR2 FQNEAQ (reference sequence). The CDR3, as DNA: TGTGCCAGCAGCTTATCGACAGGGGGCGGGTCGGAGACCCAGTACTTC. Its translation is CASSLSTGGGSETQYF. Filled out from reference TRBV7-9 and TRBJ2-5, the complete variable domain reads DTGVSQNPRHKITKRGQNVTFRCDPISEHNRLYWYRQTLGQGPEFLTYFQNEAQLEKSRLLSDRFSAERPKGSFSTLEIQRTEQGDSAMYLCASSLSTGGGSETQYFGPGTRLLVL.

This CDR3 reads CASIGGSRNTQYF. The CDR3 DNA reads TGTGCCAGCATCGGTGGTTCTCGGAATACGCAGTATTTT. This sequence joins TRBV7-9 and TRBJ2-3; D not certain. V gave up 7 bases and J gave up 7 bases, with 15 bases separating them. This CDR3 is built from 13 residues. In germline, CDR1 is SEHNR, CDR2 FQNEAQ (reference sequence).

V is TRBV7-9 and J is TRBJ2-3; D is ambiguous. V was cut by 3 bases and J by 1 base, with 14 bases left in between. The CDR3 length is 16 residues. Germline CDR1 and CDR2: SEHNR and FQNEAQ (reference sequence). The CDR3 region is CASSFLVGFGTDTQYF. The DNA for the CDR3 is TGTGCCAGCAGCTTTCTTGTGGGATTCGGCACAGATACGCAGTATTTT. The entire variable domain, with the rest obtained from reference TRBV7-9 and TRBJ2-3, is as follows: DTGVSQNPRHKITKRGQNVTFRCDPISEHNRLYWYRQTLGQGPEFLTYFQNEAQLEKSRLLSDRFSAERPKGSFSTLEIQRTEQGDSAMYLCASSFLVGFGTDTQYFGPGTRLTVL.

The chain recombines TRBV6-5 with TRBJ2-5; 12 bases match TRBD2. Trimming removed 4 bases from V and 5 bases from J; junction bases left unmatched: 8. CDR1 and CDR2 (germline): MNHEY, SVGAGI. The CDR3 runs to 16 residues. The CDR3 region is CASSSQTSGRGETQYF. In DNA form, the CDR3 reads TGTGCCAGCAGTTCCCAGACTAGCGGGAGAGGTGAGACCCAGTACTTC.

This clone appeared a single time. V is TRBV5-4 and J is TRBJ1-2; TRBD1 matches 8 bases. From germline, CDR1 is SGHNT and CDR2 YYREEE (reference sequence). This CDR3 contains 16 residues. V was clipped by 4 bases and J by 4 bases; unmatched bases: 12. CDR3 loop: CASSQGSTGETYGYTF. CDR3 DNA sequence: TGTGCCAGCAGCCAAGGATCGACAGGGGAGACCTATGGCTACACCTTC.

V is TRBV4-1 and J is TRBJ2-5, with TRBD1 matching 8 bases. This CDR3 region has 13 residues. Trimming at V came to 5 bases and at J to 5 bases, leaving 4 bases not matched to a gene. CDR1 is MGHRA, CDR2 YSYEKL, per germline. The CDR3 bases are TGCGCCAGCAGCGTGGACAGGGAGGAGACCCAGTACTTC. Encoded protein: CASSVDREETQYF.

CDR3 region: CSVVWTGLDEKLFF. The DNA of the CDR3 is TGCAGCGTTGTGTGGACAGGTTTGGATGAAAAACTGTTTTTT. The rearrangement links TRBV29-1 to TRBJ1-4, with 7 bases aligning to TRBD1. The CDR3 loop spans 14 amino acids. After removal of 4 bases from V and 6 bases from J, the junction contained 8 bases not matched to a gene. CDR1 is SQVTM, CDR2 ANQGSEA, per germline.

This chain uses TRBV7-9 with TRBJ2-7; tentatively, D is TRBD1 (6 bases). The germline V gene has CDR1 SEHNR and CDR2 FQNEAQ (reference sequence). V was cut by 5 bases and J by 0 bases, with 14 bases left in between. The CDR3 is made up of 15 amino acids. CDR3 amino acids: CASSLTGTSSYEQYF. Written as DNA, the CDR3 is TGTGCCAGCAGCCTTACAGGGACCAGCTCCTACGAGCAGTACTTC.

The J gene is TRBJ1-4, the V gene TRBV5-1; no clear D gene. The length of the CDR3 is 15 residues. Looked up from germline, CDR1 is SGHRS and CDR2 is YFSETQ. V was clipped by 4 bases and J by 5 bases, with 15 bases between them. CDR3 protein: CASSRGTARNEKLFF. As DNA, the CDR3 is TGCGCCAGCAGCCGTGGAACAGCGAGAAATGAAAAACTGTTTTTT.

The table lists this clone with a count of one. The chain joins TRBV11-1 to TRBJ2-1; 13 bases are shared with TRBD2. CDR3 length: 15 residues. Germline V gene data show CDR1 as SGHAT and CDR2 as FQDESV (reference sequence). V shed 4 bases and J 6 bases; nucleotides not matched to a gene: 3. The CDR3, as DNA: TGTGCCAGCAGCTCAACTAGCGGGAGGGGCAATGAGCAGTTCTTC. Its protein is CASSSTSGRGNEQFF.

CDR3 loop: CAIGQRYNEQFF. The CDR3 DNA reads TGTGCCATTGGACAGAGGTACAATGAGCAGTTCTTC. The chain joins TRBV28 to TRBJ2-1; possible D gene TRBD1, 6 bases. This CDR3 has 12 residues. Germline CDR1 MDHEN, CDR2 SYDVKM. V lost 10 bases, J lost 4 bases, and 11 bases lay in between.

This clone was observed a handful of times. The chain recombines TRBV30 with TRBJ2-3; maybe TRBD2 (6 bases). CDR1 is GTSNPN, CDR2 SVGIG, per germline (reference sequence). The germline V and J ends were trimmed by 1 base and 4 bases, with 12 bases remaining between them. The CDR3 has 14 amino acids. This chain's CDR3 is CAWSDPGGADTQYF. The CDR3 coding sequence is TGTGCCTGGAGTGACCCAGGCGGGGCAGATACGCAGTATTTT.

In this sample, this clone turned up once. This chain uses TRBV5-8 with TRBJ2-1; D is uncertain. V lost 9 bases to trimming and J lost 0 bases, with 16 bases between them. The V gene's germline CDR1 is SGHTS and CDR2 YDEGEE. The CDR3 has 15 amino acids. CDR3 in DNA: TGTGCCAACCTCCGTGGAAGGAGCTCCTACAATGAGCAGTTCTTC. Translated: CANLRGRSSYNEQFF.

V and J are TRBV6-1 and TRBJ2-7, with D perhaps matching TRBD1 (5 bases). Germline values: CDR1 MNHNS, CDR2 SASEGT. Trimming removed 6 bases at V and 1 base at J, with 13 bases between. The CDR3 has 14 residues. CDR3 DNA: TGTGCCAGCAGCCCAACCAGGGTATCCTACGAGCAGTACTTC. Amino acid sequence: CASSPTRVSYEQYF.